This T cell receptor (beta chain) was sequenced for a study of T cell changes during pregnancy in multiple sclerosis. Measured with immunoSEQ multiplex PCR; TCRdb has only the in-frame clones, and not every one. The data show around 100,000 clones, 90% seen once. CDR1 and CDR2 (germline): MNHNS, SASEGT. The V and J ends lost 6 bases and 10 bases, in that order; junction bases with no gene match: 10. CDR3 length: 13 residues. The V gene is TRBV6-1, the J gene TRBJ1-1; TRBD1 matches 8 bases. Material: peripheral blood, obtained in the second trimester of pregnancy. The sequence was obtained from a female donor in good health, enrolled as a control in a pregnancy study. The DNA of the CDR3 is TGTGCCAGCAGGGGACAGGTTCGATCTGGAGCTTTCTTT. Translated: CASRGQVRSGAFF.